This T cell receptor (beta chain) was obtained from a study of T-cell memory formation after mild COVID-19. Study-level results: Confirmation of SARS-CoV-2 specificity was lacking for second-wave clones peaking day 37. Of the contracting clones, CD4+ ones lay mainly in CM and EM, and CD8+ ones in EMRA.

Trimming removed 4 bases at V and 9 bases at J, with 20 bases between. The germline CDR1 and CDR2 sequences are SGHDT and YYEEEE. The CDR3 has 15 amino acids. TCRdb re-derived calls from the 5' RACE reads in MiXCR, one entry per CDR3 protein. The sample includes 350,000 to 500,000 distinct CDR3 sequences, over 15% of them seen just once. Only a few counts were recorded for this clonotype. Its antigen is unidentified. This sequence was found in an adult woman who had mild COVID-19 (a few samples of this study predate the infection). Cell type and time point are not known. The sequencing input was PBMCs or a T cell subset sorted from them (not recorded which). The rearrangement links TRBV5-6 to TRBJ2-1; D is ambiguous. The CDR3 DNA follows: TGTGCCAGCAGCCCCCCGCCCTCCTTTAGTGGTGAGCAGTTCTTC. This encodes CASSPPPSFSGEQFF.